This T cell receptor beta chain originates from a study of T cell responses to AZD1222 COVID-19 vaccine. General study points: None of the repertoires were sampled until the peak T cell response had passed. With two AZD1222 doses given, Spike-specific TCR breadth and depth both rose. Spike was spanned by vaccine-associated CD4 TCRs, with dominance at 160-218 and 743-854.

Using immunoSEQ multiplex PCR, the repertoire was profiled, and TCRdb retains in-frame clones only, with some absent. The sample has 150,000 to 200,000 clones; just over 85% are singletons. This clone occurred once. Its antigen is unknown. Germline V gene sequence: CDR1 LGHNA, CDR2 YSLEER. Germline trimming cut 2 bases from V and 5 bases from J; bases unmatched to any gene: 4. This CDR3 is 15 amino acids long. The chain uses TRBV4-3 and TRBJ2-7; 12 bases fit TRBD2. Here the sequenced sample was peripheral blood, taken 28 days after the second AZD1222 dose. The clonotype originates from an adult who received the AZD1222 COVID-19 vaccine. CDR3 protein: CASSQTTSGGNEQYF. CDR3 coding DNA: TGCGCCAGCAGCCAAACGACTAGCGGGGGAAACGAGCAGTACTTC.